One sample yielded the 5 T cell receptor beta chains listed below, sequenced in a study of cytomegalovirus exposure and HLA in healthy donors. It was with 60 Vbeta and 13 Jbeta primers that the PCR ran. Generated by immunoSEQ multiplex PCR, the TCRdb table keeps only in-frame clones and is missing some. The table lists some 130,000 clones. The sequencing sample was made of PBMCs. The receptors derive from a middle-aged woman in good health and CMV-seronegative.

V gene TRBV19 combines with J gene TRBJ2-5; 12 nucleotides line up with TRBD2. Germline V gene data show CDR1 as LNHDA and CDR2 as SQIVND (reference sequence). CDR3 length: 15 amino acids. The junction had 5 bases not matched to a gene; V was cut back by 5 bases and J by 4 bases. CDR3 in amino acids: CASSVLAGGGETQYF. Here the CDR3 DNA reads TGTGCCAGTAGTGTGCTAGCGGGGGGGGGAGAGACCCAGTACTTC.

This rearrangement joins TRBV7-9 to TRBJ1-1, with TRBD1 matching over 10 bases. CDR1 and CDR2 from the germline V gene are SEHNR and FQNEAQ (reference sequence). There are 14 residues in the CDR3. V shed 5 bases, J shed 3 bases, and the junction held 3 bases outside the gene matches. The CDR3 nucleotides are TGTGCCAGCAGCCGACAGGGGGCGCACACTGAAGCTTTCTTT. Translating gives CASSRQGAHTEAFF.

J is TRBJ2-5 and V is TRBV6-5; 10 nucleotides align to TRBD2. The CDR3 sequence is 13 residues long. The V and J ends lost 11 bases and 5 bases, in that order; junction bases with no gene match: 8. CDR1 MNHEY and CDR2 SVGAGI come from the germline V gene. As DNA, the CDR3 is TGTGCCTCTCGGGCTAGCGGGGGTGAGACCCAGTACTTC. This encodes CASRASGGETQYF.

The chain combines TRBV4-3 with TRBJ2-1; tentatively, D is TRBD2 (5 bases). CDR1 and CDR2 from the germline V gene are LGHNA and YSLEER. With 0 bases removed from V and 3 bases from J, the gap between germline ends came to 12 bases. The CDR3 extends over 16 amino acids. The CDR3 here is CASSQDRGGGYNEQFF. DNA for the CDR3: TGCGCCAGCAGCCAAGATCGGGGTGGTGGCTACAATGAGCAGTTCTTC.

The chain has TRBV28 and TRBJ1-2; D is ambiguous. The CDR3 has 14 amino acids. The V end was cut by 3 bases, the J end by 2 bases, with 10 bases between. Germline assignment: CDR1 MDHEN and CDR2 SYDVKM. Here the CDR3 DNA reads TGTGCCAGCAGTTTCGCACAGAACAACTATGGCTACACCTTC. This codes for CASSFAQNNYGYTF.